In its sample, the clone carrying this TCR beta chain was seen a few times. The data originate from a study of human T cells and chemical hapten exposure. Stated time point: patch test 2, 6 weeks after DPC sensitization. The sample's treatment: therapeutic diphenylcyclopropenone sensitization with weekly scalp DPC. From the RACE reads, TCRdb called clonotypes with MiXCR, one entry per CDR3 protein. In the table there are fewer than 150,000 distinct CDR3 sequences, approximately 10% of which are singletons. The sample was whole blood, taken in connection with sensitization to the hapten diphenylcyclopropenone (DPC). This clonotype originated in a woman between 50 and 59 years old with alopecia areata. Some clones in this sample may be carry-over from other donors' samples.

CDR3 region: CSAWTSGSSYEQYF. The CDR3 region has the DNA TGCAGTGCTTGGACTAGCGGGTCCTCCTACGAGCAGTACTTC. The chain joins TRBV20-1 to TRBJ2-7, with 11 bases lining up with TRBD2. CDR3 length: 14 amino acids. CDR1 and CDR2 from the germline V gene are DFQATT and SNEGSKA (reference sequence). J was trimmed by 0 bases and V by 5 bases; bases with no gene match: 3.